This T cell receptor beta chain is drawn from a study of vaccination effects on CD4 cells after COVID-19. Antigen-specific CD4+ T cells were expanded with viral peptide pools in the ViraFEST assay before sequencing. With approximately ten days of culture completed, CD4+ T cells were isolated. This person's SARS-CoV-2 infection, confirmed by PCR, occurred between March and December 2020. The assay was immunoSEQ multiplex PCR, and TCRdb's table has in-frame clones only and misses some. This sample has approximately 70,000 clones, with 65% to 75% found just once. This CDR3 is 15 amino acids long. Trimming removed 0 bases from V and 3 bases from J, with 9 bases in between. Germline-derived CDR1 and CDR2 are LGHDT and YNNKEL (reference sequence). Points from the study as a whole: Convalescent patients were few in the study, and early post-infection timepoints were absent. After vaccination, at late timepoints, clones induced by infection and by vaccine contracted markedly.

Turning to this clone: Its antigen is not known.

Here the sequenced sample was CD4+ T cells from PBMCs cultured with HIV peptides, taken before COVID-19 vaccination. Subset: HIV-1 Nef peptide pool negative control/reference culture. The sequence came from a human donor who had a prior SARS-CoV-2 infection. The chain recombines TRBV3-1 (or the pseudogene TRBV3-2) with TRBJ1-3; no definite D call. The CDR3 loop is CASSQDGRVGNTIYF. CDR3 coding DNA: TGTGCCAGCAGCCAAGATGGACGGGTTGGAAACACCATATATTTT.